The source of this T cell receptor (beta chain) is a study of blood T cell repertoires in COVID-19. The wider study: The samples span acute and convalescent COVID-19 from the United States, Italy and Spain.

Cohort allocation depended upon clinical history that participants reported. The table came from immunoSEQ multiplex PCR; TCRdb's copy has only in-frame clones and leaves some out. The table shows 150,000 to 200,000 clones, with approximately 73% occurring only once. The source material was PBMCs or T cells enriched from blood (not recorded which). The TCR comes from a woman in her 50s with acute COVID-19.

For the CDR3, the DNA is TGTGCCAGTAGTATCTGGCCCTCCAATCAGCCCCAGCATTTT. Its translation: CASSIWPSNQPQHF. The chain uses TRBV19 and TRBJ1-5; D remains unclear. Germline CDR1 reads LNHDA; CDR2 reads SQIVND (reference sequence). Between the trimmed V and J ends, which lost 3 bases and 3 bases, there was a span of 9 bases. This CDR3 spans 14 amino acids.